These 26 T cell receptor beta chains came from one sample sequenced in a study of OX40 agonist ivuxolimab in advanced cancers. The data were produced by immunoSEQ multiplex PCR, yet TCRdb's version contains in-frame clones alone and is incomplete. Here the sample spans approximately 110,000 clones, less than 95% being singletons. The material was CD4+ or CD8+ T cells sorted from blood, obtained in a trial of the OX40 agonist ivuxolimab. The receptors were sampled from an adult with an advanced solid tumor such as melanoma, head and neck, liver or kidney cancer.

The chain is built from TRBV4-3 and TRBJ2-1; D is ambiguous. CDR3 length: 13 amino acids. Per germline, CDR1 LGHNA and CDR2 YSLEER. Trimming left V 1 base short and J 6 bases short, with 7 bases between. This CDR3 is CASSQVDGNEQFF. The CDR3 coding sequence is TGCGCCAGCAGCCAAGTTGACGGCAATGAGCAGTTCTTC.

The V gene is TRBV6-5, the J gene TRBJ1-2; 9 bases are shared with TRBD1. CDR3 length equals 16 residues. The V gene end was trimmed by 2 bases and the J gene end by 7 bases; junction bases not matched to a gene: 11. Germline lookup yields CDR1 MNHEY and CDR2 SVGAGI. The CDR3 reads CASSYDGTGNGGGYTF. The CDR3 DNA follows: TGTGCCAGCAGTTACGACGGGACAGGGAACGGTGGTGGCTACACCTTC.

This sequence joins TRBV7-9 and TRBJ2-7; D not certain. With 8 bases removed from V and 6 bases from J, the gap between germline ends came to 20 bases. Looked up from germline, CDR1 is SEHNR and CDR2 is FQNEAQ (reference sequence). This CDR3 has 14 residues. CDR3 in amino acids: CASGLGPGPSEQYF. In DNA, the CDR3 is TGTGCCAGCGGTTTAGGCCCTGGCCCTTCCGAGCAGTACTTC.

V usage is TRBV7-2 and J usage is TRBJ2-2; D unclear. Trimming pared 3 bases from V and 5 bases from J, leaving 16 bases between. This CDR3 spans 16 amino acids. CDR1 is SGHTA, CDR2 FQGNSA, per germline. The CDR3 region is CASSFSAGSRTGELFF. The CDR3 DNA is TGTGCCAGCAGCTTCAGTGCCGGGTCTAGAACCGGGGAGCTGTTTTTT.

V gene TRBV5-4 combines with J gene TRBJ2-7; unclear D gene. Germline V gene lookup returns CDR1 SGHNT and CDR2 YYREEE (reference sequence). The CDR3 is 12 residues long. V dropped 4 bases and J dropped 3 bases, with 8 bases sitting between them. The CDR3 spells CASSQDSYEQYF. CDR3 nucleotide sequence: TGTGCCAGCAGCCAAGATAGCTACGAGCAGTACTTC.

The V call is TRBV7-3, the J call TRBJ1-6; 10 bases line up with TRBD1. In germline, CDR1 is SGHTA, CDR2 FQGTGA. The CDR3 is 13 residues long. The trim removed 8 bases at V and 9 bases at J, leaving 4 bases unmatched. This chain's CDR3 is CASGQGGLSPLHF. The CDR3 DNA follows: TGTGCCAGCGGACAGGGGGGACTTTCACCCCTCCACTTT. Using reference TRBV7-3 and TRBJ1-6 for the parts outside the CDR3, the full variable domain is GAGVSQTPSNKVTEKGKYVELRCDPISGHTALYWYRQSLGQGPEFLIYFQGTGAADDSGLPNDRFFAVRPEGSVSTLKIQRTERGDSAVYLCASGQGGLSPLHFGNGTRLTVT.

This rearrangement joins TRBV10-1 to TRBJ2-1; 8 bases map to TRBD2. The CDR3 covers 19 residues. V lost 4 bases to trimming and J lost 6 bases; unmatched junction nucleotides: 20. Germline V gives CDR1 WNHNN, CDR2 SYGVQD (reference sequence). As DNA, the CDR3 is TGCGCCAGCAGTGGCCCCCCGAGCGGGAGTGCTCAGGGAGTCAATGAGCAGTTCTTC. Its protein product is CASSGPPSGSAQGVNEQFF.

V gene TRBV7-6 combines with J gene TRBJ2-7; tentatively, D is TRBD1 (7 bases). V was shortened by 5 bases and J by 2 bases, with 10 bases between the two germline ends. Per germline, CDR1 SGHVS and CDR2 FNYEAQ. The CDR3 length is 13 residues. The CDR3 region has the DNA TGTGCCAGCAGCCAGGGGGGAACCTACGAGCAGTACTTC. Translated, it gives CASSQGGTYEQYF.

The chain recombines TRBV28 with TRBJ1-5; D might be TRBD1 (6 bases). CDR1 and CDR2 (germline): MDHEN, SYDVKM. The ends were cut back, 7 bases at V and 4 bases at J, with 26 bases in the middle. This CDR3 region has 18 residues. The CDR3 DNA reads TGTGCCAGCACTTGGACGCAGTTCCGGGACATCCGGAATCAGCCCCAGCATTTT. Translating it yields CASTWTQFRDIRNQPQHF.

The chain recombines TRBV7-3 with TRBJ1-1; 8 bases map to TRBD1. Germline V lookup: CDR1 SGHTA, CDR2 FQGTGA. CDR3 size: 16 residues. V shed 2 bases and J 4 bases; nucleotides not matched to a gene: 9. CDR3 loop: CASSLVDQGAGTEAFF. CDR3 in DNA: TGTGCCAGCAGCTTAGTGGACCAGGGGGCCGGCACTGAAGCTTTCTTT.

The chain couples TRBV9 to TRBJ2-1; the D gene is possibly TRBD2 (6 bases). CDR1 SGDLS and CDR2 YYNGEE come from the germline V gene. The CDR3 has 13 residues. V was cut by 7 bases and J by 4 bases, with 12 bases left in between. This CDR3 is CASGGSGYNEQFF. Written as DNA, the CDR3 is TGTGCCAGCGGAGGGAGCGGATACAATGAGCAGTTCTTC.

In DNA, the CDR3 is TGCGCCAGCAGCCTCACTCAGGGGGATCAGCCCCAGCATTTT. As protein: CASSLTQGDQPQHF. The chain has TRBV4-3 and TRBJ1-5; TRBD1 matches 7 bases. V lost 4 bases and J lost 5; bases outside the gene matches: 5. Germline V CDR1 and CDR2: LGHNA, YSLEER. CDR3 length: 14 amino acids.

This clone was found a few times. The chain combines TRBV6-4 with TRBJ2-7; 7 positions agree with TRBD1. Germline CDR1 MRHNA, CDR2 SNTAGT. The CDR3 length is 19 residues. The V segment lost 2 bases and the J segment 0 bases; nucleotides outside the gene matches: 16. CDR3 nucleotide sequence: TGTGCCAGCAGTGACCATTCTAGGACAACAGGGGTGAACTCCTACGAGCAGTACTTC. This gives the protein CASSDHSRTTGVNSYEQYF.

The chain is built from TRBV25-1 and TRBJ1-5, with D perhaps matching TRBD1 (5 bases). The length of the CDR3 is 16 residues. Germline assignment: CDR1 MGHDK and CDR2 SYGVNS. Trimming pared 0 bases from V and 5 bases from J, leaving 14 bases between. The chain's CDR3 is CASSEYGQGGHQPQHF. CDR3 bases: TGTGCCAGCAGTGAATATGGGCAGGGAGGACATCAGCCCCAGCATTTT.

The J gene is TRBJ1-5, the V gene TRBV7-2; D ambiguous. This CDR3 is built from 13 residues. From germline, CDR1 is SGHTA and CDR2 FQGNSA. Deletions cut 3 bases from V and 9 bases from J, with 12 bases between. DNA for the CDR3: TGTGCCAGCAGCTTTGAGGAGCCGGGGCCCCAGCATTTT. Protein product: CASSFEEPGPQHF.

The V call is TRBV14, the J call TRBJ2-7, with no clear D. The CDR3 has 14 amino acids. Germline V CDR1 and CDR2: SGHDN, FVKESK. Trimming removed 4 bases from V and 3 bases from J, with 13 bases in between. The CDR3 loop reads CASSPNRRVYEQYF. CDR3 bases: TGTGCCAGCAGCCCAAACCGTCGGGTCTACGAGCAGTACTTC.

The gene calls are TRBV12-5 and TRBJ2-1, with TRBD2 matching 7 bases. Germline V gives CDR1 LGHNT, CDR2 FRNRAP. The CDR3 totals 12 residues. V was clipped by 0 bases and J by 15 bases; unmatched bases: 5. The CDR3 is CASGLVQGGLFF. The CDR3 region has the DNA TGTGCTAGTGGTTTGGTCCAGGGAGGGTTGTTCTTC.

The CDR3 reads CASSLKGENYGYTF. The CDR3, as DNA: TGTGCCAGCAGCTTAAAAGGGGAGAACTATGGCTACACCTTC. The gene calls are TRBV5-8 and TRBJ1-2; TRBD1 might be the D (5 bases). Trimming removed 2 bases at V and 2 bases at J, with 10 bases between. There are 14 residues in the CDR3. Looked up from germline, CDR1 is SGHTS and CDR2 is YDEGEE.

The rearrangement uses TRBV2 and TRBJ2-7; 9 nucleotides align to TRBD2. The CDR3 is 13 residues long. CDR1 is SNHLY, CDR2 FYNNEI, per germline. The V gene end was trimmed by 7 bases and the J gene end by 2 bases; junction bases not matched to a gene: 3. The CDR3 region is CASKGLATYEQYF. The CDR3 coding sequence is TGTGCCAGCAAGGGACTAGCAACCTACGAGCAGTACTTC.

V and J are TRBV5-1 and TRBJ2-7; D is perhaps TRBD1 (5 bases). The CDR3 runs to 16 residues. Germline lookup yields CDR1 SGHRS and CDR2 YFSETQ. Trimming pared 0 bases from V and 5 bases from J, leaving 18 bases between. CDR3 nucleotide sequence: TGCGCCAGCAGCTTGGAGGGTGGGTCAGGGAACCACGAGCAGTACTTC. Protein: CASSLEGGSGNHEQYF.

V is TRBV29-1 and J is TRBJ1-1; perhaps TRBD1 as D (6 bases). Per the germline V gene, CDR1 is SQVTM and CDR2 is ANQGSEA. The CDR3 extends over 12 amino acids. Trimming cost V 7 bases and J 3 bases, with 12 bases left between them. In nucleotides, the CDR3 is TGCAGCGGGGAGGGGGGTTACACTGAAGCTTTCTTT. Protein sequence: CSGEGGYTEAFF.

The V and J genes are TRBV6-1 and TRBJ1-4; TRBD1 matches at 8 bases. Germline CDR1 and CDR2: MNHNS and SASEGT. This CDR3 region has 14 residues. Unmatched junction bases numbered 7, after V lost 7 bases and J lost 6 bases. The CDR3 DNA reads TGTGCCAGCACTTCGGACAGGGCCGATGAAAAACTGTTTTTT. Translation: CASTSDRADEKLFF.

The chain uses TRBV25-1 and TRBJ1-1, with D hard to call. Germline assignment: CDR1 MGHDK and CDR2 SYGVNS. This CDR3 has 14 residues. With 2 bases removed from V and 1 base from J, the gap between germline ends came to 8 bases. The CDR3 loop is CASSEGSWNTEAFF. The DNA for the CDR3 is TGTGCCAGCAGTGAAGGCAGCTGGAACACTGAAGCTTTCTTT.

This clone was picked up a small number of times. The V gene is TRBV4-1, the J gene TRBJ1-1; 7 positions agree with TRBD1. V gave up 2 bases and J gave up 11 bases; unmatched junction bases: 8. The CDR3 extends over 13 amino acids. Germline V CDR1 and CDR2: MGHRA, YSYEKL. For the CDR3, the DNA is TGCGCCAGCAGCCAAACAGGGGAAGGGGGGGCTTTCTTT. Translated, it gives CASSQTGEGGAFF.

The rearrangement links TRBV7-9 to TRBJ2-5; possibly TRBD2 for D (6 bases). Trimming pared 4 bases from V and 9 bases from J, leaving 21 bases between. CDR3 length: 15 residues. The germline V gene has CDR1 SEHNR and CDR2 FQNEAQ (reference sequence). The CDR3 here is CASSYQSGSPRAQYF. CDR3 in DNA: TGTGCCAGCAGCTACCAGAGCGGGTCTCCAAGGGCCCAGTACTTC.

CDR3 in DNA: TGTGCCAGCAGTCTTCGGACTGCAACTAATGAAAAACTGTTTTTT. It encodes CASSLRTATNEKLFF. The gene calls are TRBV6-6 and TRBJ1-4; D ambiguous. CDR1 and CDR2 from the germline V gene are MNHNY and SVGAGI (reference sequence). Trimming shortened V by 5 bases and J by 0 bases, and 10 bases separated the two germline ends. The CDR3 spans 15 residues.